These 9 T cell receptor beta chains originate from one sample sequenced in a study of T cells in Graves' hyperthyroidism and ophthalmopathy. Amplified TCR beta CDR3 regions came from RNA transcripts. With the HTBI primer set, the TCR CDR3 went through a first round of RT-PCR. A single record per CDR3 protein comes from TCRdb applying MiXCR to the multiplex PCR reads. The sample consists of some 350,000 distinct CDR3 sequences, roughly 15% of them appearing once. The sequenced sample consisted of blood. These receptors all stem from a woman in her 40s with Graves' ophthalmopathy.

The table lists this clonotype with many counts. The chain links TRBV11-2 to TRBJ1-1; no reliable D call. V gave up 5 bases and J gave up 1 base, with 14 bases separating them. The CDR3 length is 15 residues. Looked up from germline, CDR1 is SGHAT and CDR2 is FQNNGV. CDR3 amino acids: CASSPSGFRNTEAFF. The CDR3 DNA reads TGTGCCAGCAGCCCATCGGGGTTCAGGAACACTGAAGCTTTCTTT.

This clonotype was observed a few times. The J gene is TRBJ1-5, the V gene TRBV18, with D possibly being TRBD1 (6 bases). V was clipped by 6 bases and J by 4 bases, with 10 bases between them. CDR1 and CDR2 (germline): KGHSH, LQKENI. The CDR3 runs to 13 residues. The CDR3 nucleotides are TGTGCCAGCTCCGACAGGTTAAATCAGCCCCAGCATTTT. Translation gives CASSDRLNQPQHF.

This clonotype was found a few times. The chain couples TRBV27 to TRBJ2-2, with 10 positions matching TRBD1. V lost 3 bases to trimming and J lost 6 bases; unmatched junction nucleotides: 10. The CDR3 extends over 17 amino acids. Germline assignment: CDR1 MNHEY and CDR2 SMNVEV (reference sequence). CDR3 coding DNA: TGTGCCAGCAGTTTGTTTTCGGGACAGGGGTCGGCCGGGGAGCTGTTTTTT. This encodes CASSLFSGQGSAGELFF.

In this sample, this clonotype turned up a few times. The chain is built from TRBV5-1 and TRBJ2-1, with TRBD2 matching 9 bases. There are 15 residues in the CDR3. Germline CDR1 reads SGHRS; CDR2 reads YFSETQ. The V and J ends lost 0 bases and 9 bases, in that order; junction bases with no gene match: 7. This chain's CDR3 is CASSLGGGASAEQFF. DNA for the CDR3: TGCGCCAGCAGCTTGGGCGGGGGGGCATCGGCTGAGCAGTTCTTC.

This chain uses TRBV6-1 with TRBJ2-2; D remains ambiguous. With 8 bases removed from V and 0 bases from J, the gap between germline ends came to 7 bases. The length of the CDR3 is 13 residues. Germline CDR1 reads MNHNS; CDR2 reads SASEGT. The chain's CDR3 is CASRSTNTGELFF. CDR3 sequence (DNA): TGTGCCAGCCGGAGCACGAACACCGGGGAGCTGTTTTTT.

This clonotype was detected a few times. This sequence joins TRBV5-6 and TRBJ2-5, with no clear D. From germline, CDR1 is SGHDT and CDR2 YYEEEE. Trimming shortened V by 0 bases and J by 4 bases, and 7 bases separated the two germline ends. The CDR3 loop spans 13 amino acids. CDR3 loop: CASSLALVETQYF. The DNA of the CDR3 is TGTGCCAGCAGCTTGGCCCTTGTAGAGACCCAGTACTTC. Together with reference TRBV5-6 and TRBJ2-5, the CDR3 gives the full variable domain: DAGVTQSPTHLIKTRGQQVTLRCSPKSGHDTVSWYQQALGQGPQFIFQYYEEEERQRGNFPDRFSGHQFPNYSSELNVNALLLGDSALYLCASSLALVETQYFGPGTRLLVL.

This clonotype showed up many times. The chain recombines TRBV7-2 with TRBJ1-5, with D possibly matching TRBD1 (5 bases). The V end was cut by 1 base, the J end by 3 bases, with 7 bases between. Germline CDR1 SGHTA, CDR2 FQGNSA. CDR3 size: 14 residues. DNA of the CDR3: TGTGCCAGCAGCTTAGGGGGCTACAATCAGCCCCAGCATTTT. Encoded protein: CASSLGGYNQPQHF.

This clonotype was counted ten times or more. The chain recombines TRBV6-1 with TRBJ1-5; no definite D call. The CDR3 covers 18 residues. The V gene's germline CDR1 is MNHNS and CDR2 SASEGT. The V end lost 6 bases, the J end lost 1 base, and 22 bases lay between the germline ends. CDR3 loop: CASSRHVGGNRSNQPQHF. In DNA, the CDR3 is TGTGCCAGCAGCCGTCACGTAGGAGGTAACCGAAGCAATCAGCCCCAGCATTTT.

This clonotype was seen many times. The J gene is TRBJ2-7, the V gene TRBV30; D unclear. The CDR3 covers 13 residues. The V gene lost 2 bases and the J gene lost 0 bases, with 8 bases spanning the gap. Germline V CDR1 and CDR2: GTSNPN, SVGIG (reference sequence). DNA of the CDR3: TGTGCCTGGAGTATCGGCGGCTCCTACGAGCAGTACTTC. Protein product: CAWSIGGSYEQYF.